A selection of T cell receptor beta chains follows, all from one sample in a study of T cell changes during pregnancy in multiple sclerosis. Sequencing used immunoSEQ multiplex PCR; TCRdb keeps in-frame clones, though not all of them. Of 55,000 to 70,000 clones listed, just over 90% are singletons. The sequenced sample was CD4+ T cells from peripheral blood mononuclear cells, obtained before pregnancy. These receptors all stem from a female donor with multiple sclerosis, enrolled in a pregnancy study. CDR3s include the opening cysteine and the closing phenylalanine or tryptophan. Fields, in order: V gene, D gene, J gene, CDR3 length, CDR3 protein, CDR3 DNA. A D gene is named only where the DNA matches it firmly.

TRBV14	TRBD1	TRBJ2-5	15	CASSQGVHRGETQYF	TGTGCCAGCAGCCAAGGAGTTCACAGGGGAGAGACCCAGTACTTC
TRBV19	TRBD1	TRBJ1-1	15	CATKLAGQGSTEAFF	TGTGCCACAAAACTTGCGGGACAGGGTAGCACTGAAGCTTTCTTT
TRBV14	TRBD1	TRBJ2-5	12	CASSRTGLSQYF	TGTGCCAGCAGCCGGACAGGTTTGTCCCAGTACTTC
TRBV9	TRBD1	TRBJ2-7	14	CASSEGQGTYEQYF	TGTGCCAGCAGCGAAGGACAGGGGACCTACGAGCAGTACTTC
TRBV2	NA	TRBJ2-3	14	CASRDSLYTDTQYF	TGTGCCAGCAGGGACTCCCTCTACACAGATACGCAGTATTTT
TRBV11-3	NA	TRBJ1-3	14	CASAGLGGGNTIYF	TGTGCCAGCGCCGGGCTGGGAGGTGGAAACACCATATATTTT
TRBV28	TRBD2	TRBJ2-1	17	CASSGGFLAGVYNEQFF	TGTGCCAGCAGTGGGGGTTTTCTAGCGGGAGTTTACAATGAGCAGTTCTTC
TRBV4-3	TRBD1	TRBJ2-4	14	CASSQDTGGNIQYF	TGCGCCAGCAGCCAAGATACAGGGGGCAACATTCAGTACTTC
TRBV29-1	NA	TRBJ1-1	13	CSAEGRVNTEAFF	TGCAGCGCAGAGGGTAGGGTGAACACTGAAGCTTTCTTT
TRBV5-1	NA	TRBJ2-7	15	CASSLGGGTPYEQYF	TGCGCCAGCAGCTTGGGAGGCGGGACTCCGTACGAGCAGTACTTC
TRBV7-2	NA	TRBJ2-7	14	CASSRNRDRAEQYF	TGTGCCAGCAGCCGTAACAGGGATCGGGCCGAGCAGTACTTC
TRBV9	TRBD1	TRBJ2-7	15	CASSVEGQGSYEQYF	TGTGCCAGCAGCGTTGAGGGACAGGGTTCCTACGAGCAGTACTTC
TRBV9	TRBD2	TRBJ2-1	15	CASSARESLRNEQFF	TGTGCCAGCAGCGCGCGGGAGTCCCTGAGGAATGAGCAGTTCTTC
TRBV27	NA	TRBJ1-2	15	CASSPGIGGMHGYTF	TGTGCCAGCAGTCCGGGTATTGGAGGGATGCATGGCTACACCTTC
TRBV11-3	TRBD2	TRBJ2-3	16	CASSPWVAGVTDTQYF	TGTGCCAGCAGCCCTTGGGTGGCGGGAGTTACAGATACGCAGTATTTT
TRBV11-3	TRBD1	TRBJ2-7	18	CASSDGTVLGQGNHEQYF	TGTGCCAGCAGCGACGGAACCGTTCTGGGACAGGGTAACCACGAGCAGTACTTC
TRBV30	TRBD2	TRBJ2-2	16	CAWSRRLAGDTGELFF	TGTGCCTGGAGTCGTCGACTAGCGGGAGACACCGGGGAGCTGTTTTTT
TRBV7-9	TRBD1	TRBJ1-5	17	CASSRGTGIFSNQPQHF	TGTGCCAGCAGCCGAGGGACAGGGATTTTTAGCAATCAGCCCCAGCATTTT
TRBV28	NA	TRBJ2-2	17	CASSLGNRLDPTGELFF	TGTGCCAGCAGTTTGGGGAACAGGCTGGACCCCACCGGGGAGCTGTTTTTT
TRBV7-2	TRBD2	TRBJ2-3	17	CASSLMVLAGASDTQYF	TGTGCCAGCAGCTTAATGGTCCTGGCGGGAGCCTCAGATACGCAGTATTTT
TRBV7-2	TRBD2	TRBJ2-3	15	CASSLDSGRADTQYF	TGTGCCAGCAGCTTAGATAGCGGGAGGGCAGATACGCAGTATTTT
TRBV7-2	TRBD2	TRBJ2-5	16	CASSLQASGRSETQYF	TGTGCCAGCAGCTTACAAGCTAGCGGGAGGAGTGAGACCCAGTACTTC
TRBV7-9	TRBD1	TRBJ2-1	14	CASSEGQYVDEQFF	TGTGCCAGCAGCGAGGGACAGTATGTCGATGAGCAGTTCTTC
TRBV6-1	TRBD2	TRBJ2-1	14	CASSGSGGKNEQFF	TGTGCCAGCAGTGGTTCGGGAGGCAAGAATGAGCAGTTCTTC
TRBV5-3	NA	TRBJ2-7	15	CARSLALGSSYEQYF	TGTGCCAGAAGCTTGGCACTAGGAAGCTCCTACGAGCAGTACTTC
TRBV19	TRBD1	TRBJ1-4	14	CASRTDRVSEKLFF	TGTGCCAGTAGGACGGACAGGGTTAGTGAAAAACTGTTTTTT
TRBV7-2	TRBD1	TRBJ2-1	16	CASSPAMDRALNEQFF	TGTGCCAGCAGCCCAGCCATGGACAGGGCCCTCAATGAGCAGTTCTTC
TRBV7-9	NA	TRBJ1-2	16	CASSLSGVGGPAGYTF	TGTGCCAGCAGCTTATCCGGGGTAGGAGGGCCGGCCGGCTACACCTTC
TRBV19	NA	TRBJ2-5	15	CASTKGVWGKETQYF	TGTGCCAGTACCAAGGGAGTATGGGGTAAAGAGACCCAGTACTTC
TRBV5-1	TRBD1	TRBJ2-5	15	CASSLDRGPGETQYF	TGCGCCAGCAGCTTGGACAGGGGGCCAGGGGAGACCCAGTACTTC
TRBV5-6	NA	TRBJ2-1	17	CASSFPLPGGTNNEQFF	TGTGCCAGCAGCTTCCCCCTCCCCGGGGGGACAAACAATGAGCAGTTCTTC
TRBV19	NA	TRBJ2-1	16	CASNKAGPGTYNEQFF	TGTGCCAGTAATAAAGCGGGCCCTGGGACCTACAATGAGCAGTTCTTC
TRBV29-1	NA	TRBJ2-3	13	CSVKLVRLHTQYF	TGCAGCGTTAAACTAGTACGCTTACATACGCAGTATTTT
TRBV7-3	NA	TRBJ1-1	13	CASSLTQDAEAFF	TGTGCCAGCAGCTTAACGCAGGATGCTGAAGCTTTCTTT
TRBV19	NA	TRBJ2-1	12	CASRSSYNEQFF	TGTGCCAGTAGGAGCTCCTACAATGAGCAGTTCTTC
TRBV5-5	NA	TRBJ2-7	14	CASSLESASYEQYF	TGTGCCAGCAGCTTGGAATCAGCGAGCTACGAGCAGTACTTC
TRBV5-1	NA	TRBJ1-2	15	CASSPTGVTNYGYTF	TGCGCCAGCAGCCCAACAGGCGTAACTAACTATGGCTACACCTTC
TRBV4-1	TRBD2	TRBJ2-4	14	CASGTKIRENIQYF	TGCGCCAGCGGGACTAAAATCCGGGAAAACATTCAGTACTTC
TRBV5-1	NA	TRBJ2-5	14	CASSLSQGQETQYF	TGCGCCAGCAGCTTGAGCCAGGGCCAAGAGACCCAGTACTTC
TRBV2	TRBD1	TRBJ2-1	13	CASSGQGINEQFF	TGTGCCAGCAGTGGACAGGGGATCAATGAGCAGTTCTTC